One sample yielded the 21 T cell receptor beta chains listed below, sequenced in a study of T cell responses to AZD1222 COVID-19 vaccine (dated by TCRdb to the early 2020s). The library came from the immunoSEQ multiplex PCR assay. The table comes from immuneACCESS by way of TCRdb, which keeps in-frame sequences with V and J called. Part of the clones is missing from these tables; in studies checked, under half for an unresolved V gene and the rest for unknown reasons. The sample table shows some 91,000 clones, and approximately 94% are seen once. Roughly 12% of the sample is taken by the ten largest. The time point label on this specimen signifies: baseline before first vaccination. Sequenced material: peripheral blood, taken on day 0 of AZD1222 vaccination. The receptors were sampled from an adult in good health.

The chain has TRBV5-1 and TRBJ2-3; possibly TRBD2 for D (5 bases). V shed 8 bases and J shed 4 bases, with 17 bases lying between them. Germline values: CDR1 SGHRS, CDR2 YFSETQ. The CDR3 runs to 14 residues. Written as DNA, the CDR3 is TGCGCCAGGGTTGGTCTAGGACTCGCAGATACGCAGTATTTT. Its protein product is CARVGLGLADTQYF.

This chain joins TRBV30 and TRBJ1-5; the D gene is possibly TRBD1 (5 bases). The CDR3 covers 16 residues. Germline V lookup: CDR1 GTSNPN, CDR2 SVGIG (reference sequence). Trimming cost V 0 bases and J 1 base, with 13 bases left between them. This chain's CDR3 is CAWSVGTSGSNQPQHF. In nucleotides, the CDR3 is TGTGCCTGGAGTGTTGGGACGTCGGGGAGCAATCAGCCCCAGCATTTT.

The V gene is TRBV5-4, the J gene TRBJ1-2; 11 nucleotides match TRBD1. V shed 3 bases, J shed 6 bases, and the junction held 16 bases outside the gene matches. This CDR3 spans 18 amino acids. Germline-derived CDR1 and CDR2 are SGHNT and YYREEE (reference sequence). CDR3 amino acids: CASSWDRGTGLGKDGYTF. CDR3 DNA: TGTGCCAGCAGCTGGGACAGGGGGACGGGTTTGGGGAAAGATGGCTACACCTTC. The full variable domain, its missing parts supplied by reference TRBV5-4 and TRBJ1-2, is ETGVTQSPTHLIKTRGQQVTLRCSSQSGHNTVSWYQQALGQGPQFIFQYYREEENGRGNFPPRFSGLQFPNYSSELNVNALELDDSALYLCASSWDRGTGLGKDGYTFGSGTRLTVV.

V is TRBV10-2 and J is TRBJ2-1, with TRBD2 matching over 12 bases. J gave up 1 base and V 7 bases, and 11 bases lay outside the gene matches. Germline CDR1 WSHSY, CDR2 SAAADI. This CDR3 has 18 residues. CDR3 in amino acids: CASIPPSGRAGSYNEQFF. CDR3 nucleotide sequence: TGCGCCAGCATACCTCCTAGCGGGAGGGCCGGGTCCTACAATGAGCAGTTCTTC.

This clone was detected once. The genes are TRBV13 and TRBJ2-1; maybe TRBD1 (5 bases). CDR1 is PRHDT and CDR2 is FYEKMQ in the germline V gene (reference sequence). The CDR3 runs 12 residues. V was shortened by 6 bases and J by 8 bases, with 11 bases between the two germline ends. The CDR3 coding sequence is TGTGCCAGCAGTAGGACACCACATGAGCAGTTCTTC. This codes for CASSRTPHEQFF.

The V gene is TRBV7-3, the J gene TRBJ1-1, with a possible D match to TRBD1 (5 bases). The CDR3 contains 13 residues. The germline V and J ends were trimmed by 5 bases and 1 base, with 8 bases remaining between them. CDR1 and CDR2 from the germline V gene are SGHTA and FQGTGA. CDR3 residues: CASSRTGNTEAFF. In nucleotides, the CDR3 is TGTGCCAGCAGCCGTACAGGGAACACTGAAGCTTTCTTT.

The chain is built from TRBV4-1 and TRBJ2-1, with TRBD2 identical over 7 bases. The CDR3 totals 16 residues. V lost 3 bases, J lost 9 bases, and 14 bases stayed unmatched. CDR1 MGHRA and CDR2 YSYEKL come from the germline V gene. The CDR3 loop is CASSHAGTTPQTEQFF. CDR3 coding DNA: TGCGCCAGCAGCCATGCCGGGACTACTCCTCAGACTGAGCAGTTCTTC.

The genes are TRBV28 and TRBJ1-5, with 8 bases aligning to TRBD1. After removal of 1 base from V and 4 bases from J, the junction contained 0 bases not matched to a gene. Germline V gives CDR1 MDHEN, CDR2 SYDVKM. This CDR3 contains 14 residues. The CDR3 loop is CASSLYRGNQPQHF. The CDR3 bases are TGTGCCAGCAGTTTATACAGGGGGAATCAGCCCCAGCATTTT.

The V and J genes are TRBV11-3 and TRBJ2-1; 8 bases fit TRBD2. This CDR3 has 14 residues. The V segment lost 5 bases and the J segment 4 bases; nucleotides outside the gene matches: 4. The germline CDR1 and CDR2 sequences are SGHNT and YENEEA. The DNA for the CDR3 is TGTGCCAGCAGCCAAAGCGGGAGTTACAATGAGCAGTTCTTC. Translating gives CASSQSGSYNEQFF.

The chain links TRBV6-1 to TRBJ1-2, with 8 nucleotides matching TRBD1. The germline V gene has CDR1 MNHNS and CDR2 SASEGT. The CDR3 runs to 17 residues. Germline trimming cut 0 bases from V and 5 bases from J; bases unmatched to any gene: 11. The CDR3 spells CASSEALFGQGVYGYTF. The CDR3 DNA is TGTGCCAGCAGTGAAGCCCTTTTCGGACAGGGTGTTTATGGCTACACCTTC.

The V and J genes are TRBV30 and TRBJ1-2; 10 nucleotides agree with TRBD1. There are 15 residues in the CDR3. The V gene end was trimmed by 3 bases and the J gene end by 5 bases; junction bases not matched to a gene: 9. Germline V gene lookup returns CDR1 GTSNPN and CDR2 SVGIG (reference sequence). The CDR3, as DNA: TGTGCCTGGAGCCTGGGACAGGGGAATAGGTATGGCTACACCTTC. Translating it yields CAWSLGQGNRYGYTF.

CDR3 amino acids: CASSLRTGNNSPLHF. CDR3 sequence (DNA): TGTGCCAGCAGTCTAAGGACAGGGAACAATTCACCCCTCCACTTT. The V gene is TRBV28, the J gene TRBJ1-6; 8 bases align to TRBD1. The CDR3 is 15 residues long. Germline V gives CDR1 MDHEN, CDR2 SYDVKM. V lost 5 bases to trimming and J lost 7 bases; unmatched junction nucleotides: 7.

The chain links TRBV6-6 to TRBJ2-7; the match to TRBD1 covers 10 bases. The CDR3 covers 15 residues. The V segment lost 5 bases and the J segment 2 bases; nucleotides outside the gene matches: 6. Germline CDR1 and CDR2: MNHNY and SVGAGI (reference sequence). The CDR3 nucleotides read TGTGCCAGCAGTCCCGGGACAGGGGTAACCTACGAGCAGTACTTC. Amino acid sequence: CASSPGTGVTYEQYF.

The rearrangement uses TRBV19 and TRBJ2-3; D may be TRBD1 or TRBD2 (6 bases each). Trimming shortened V by 2 bases and J by 4 bases, and 13 bases separated the two germline ends. CDR1 LNHDA and CDR2 SQIVND come from the germline V gene (reference sequence). This CDR3 comprises 15 residues. The CDR3 protein is CASSIRGAGPDTQYF. As DNA, the CDR3 is TGTGCCAGTAGTATAAGGGGGGCAGGTCCAGATACGCAGTATTTT.

The chain joins TRBV19 to TRBJ1-4, with D unclear. The V end lost 0 bases, the J end lost 7 bases, and 9 bases lay between the germline ends. Germline V gene lookup returns CDR1 LNHDA and CDR2 SQIVND (reference sequence). The CDR3 sequence is 14 residues long. The CDR3 DNA is TGTGCCAGTAGTATAGAAAGGATCGGTGAAAAACTGTTTTTT. Translation gives CASSIERIGEKLFF.

This clone was picked up one time. Written as DNA, the CDR3 is TGTGCCAGCAGCGTGACCCTGGGGACCGGGGAGCTGTTTTTT. Translated, it gives CASSVTLGTGELFF. J is TRBJ2-2 and V is TRBV13; D is ambiguous. CDR1 and CDR2 from the germline V gene are PRHDT and FYEKMQ (reference sequence). This CDR3 has 14 amino acids. V lost 5 bases, J lost 5 bases, and 12 bases lay in between. Full variable domain (rest looked up from reference TRBV13 and TRBJ2-2): AAGVIQSPRHLIKEKRETATLKCYPIPRHDTVYWYQQGPGQDPQFLISFYEKMQSDKGSIPDRFSAQQFSDYHSELNMSSLELGDSALYFCASSVTLGTGELFFGEGSRLTVL.

V is TRBV19 and J is TRBJ2-7, with 8 bases matching TRBD2. J lost 4 bases, V lost 1 base, and 6 bases had no gene match. The V gene's germline CDR1 is LNHDA and CDR2 SQIVND (reference sequence). This CDR3 region has 15 residues. This CDR3 reads CASSIASGSRYEQYF. The DNA for the CDR3 is TGTGCCAGTAGTATAGCGAGCGGGAGCAGGTACGAGCAGTACTTC.

The chain has TRBV11-2 and TRBJ2-5; 8 bases line up with TRBD2. The CDR3 consists of 18 residues. CDR1 is SGHAT and CDR2 is FQNNGV in the germline V gene. The trim removed 5 bases at V and 5 bases at J, leaving 19 bases unmatched. CDR3 coding DNA: TGTGCCAGCAGCCTCGTCGGGGGGGCGACCCGTCCTCGGGAGACCCAGTACTTC. Translating it yields CASSLVGGATRPRETQYF.

This chain links TRBV4-2 with TRBJ1-2, with 11 bases aligning to TRBD1. V shed 0 bases, J shed 4 bases, and the junction held 10 bases outside the gene matches. This CDR3 has 18 residues. Germline loops: CDR1 LGHNA, CDR2 YNFKEQ. The CDR3 is CASSQDGGTGGVGYGYTF. The CDR3 DNA reads as TGTGCCAGCAGCCAAGATGGAGGGACAGGGGGAGTCGGCTATGGCTACACCTTC.

Only a few counts were recorded for this clone. The V and J genes are TRBV6-5 and TRBJ1-1; no firm D call. Trimming took 6 bases from V and 3 from J, leaving 5 bases between them. Germline loops: CDR1 MNHEY, CDR2 SVGAGI. The CDR3 spans 11 residues. DNA of the CDR3: TGTGCCAGCAGGGGCCACACTGAAGCTTTCTTT. Its translation: CASRGHTEAFF.

This chain joins TRBV11-2 and TRBJ1-2; 7 nucleotides agree with TRBD1. CDR3 size: 16 residues. Germline trimming cut 6 bases from V and 6 bases from J; bases unmatched to any gene: 16. Germline loops: CDR1 SGHAT, CDR2 FQNNGV. The CDR3 DNA sequence: TGTGCCAGCAGGTCCTTCCGGGACAGACTTTCGGATGGCTACACCTTC. This encodes CASRSFRDRLSDGYTF. The full variable domain, its missing parts supplied by reference TRBV11-2 and TRBJ1-2, is EAGVAQSPRYKIIEKRQSVAFWCNPISGHATLYWYQQILGQGPKLLIQFQNNGVVDDSQLPKDRFSAERLKGVDSTLKIQPAKLEDSAVYLCASRSFRDRLSDGYTFGSGTRLTVV.